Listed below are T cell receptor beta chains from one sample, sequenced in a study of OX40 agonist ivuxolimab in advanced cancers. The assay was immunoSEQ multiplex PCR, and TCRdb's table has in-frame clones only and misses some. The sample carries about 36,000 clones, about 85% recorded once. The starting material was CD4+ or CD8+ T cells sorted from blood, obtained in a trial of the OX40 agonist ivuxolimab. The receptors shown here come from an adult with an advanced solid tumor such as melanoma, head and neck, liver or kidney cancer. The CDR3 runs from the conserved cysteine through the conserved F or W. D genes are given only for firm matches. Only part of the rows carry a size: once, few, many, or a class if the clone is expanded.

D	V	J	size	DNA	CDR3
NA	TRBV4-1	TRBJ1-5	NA	TGCGCCAGCAGCCAAGTAGTATGGGAGCCTGGAGGGCCCCAGCATTTT	CASSQVVWEPGGPQHF
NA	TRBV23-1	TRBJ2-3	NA	TGCGCCAGCAGTACCCCGGGCACAGATACGCAGTATTTT	CASSTPGTDTQYF
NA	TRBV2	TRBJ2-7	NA	TGTGCCAGCAGTGAAGGGGCGGCACCTGATCGGTACTTC	CASSEGAAPDRYF
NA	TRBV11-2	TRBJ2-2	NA	TGTGCCAGCAGCTTAGGAGTGGCGGGGGAGCTGTTTTTT	CASSLGVAGELFF
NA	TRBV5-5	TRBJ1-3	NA	TGTGCCAGCAGTTCAGACATCGGACGGAACACCATATATTTT	CASSSDIGRNTIYF
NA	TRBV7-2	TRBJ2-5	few	TGTGCCAGCAGCTTCACTCCGTCAGATAAAGAGACCCAGTACTTC	CASSFTPSDKETQYF
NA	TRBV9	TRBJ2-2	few	TGTGCCAGCAGCGGTGGCAACACGAACACCGGGGAGCTGTTTTTT	CASSGGNTNTGELFF
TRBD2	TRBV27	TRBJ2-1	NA	TGTGCCAGCACCCGACTAGCGGGGGGGACCAATGAGCAGTTCTTC	CASTRLAGGTNEQFF
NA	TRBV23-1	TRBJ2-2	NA	TGCGCCACCTTAGGGACTGAATTTGCCGGGGAGCTGTTTTTT	CATLGTEFAGELFF
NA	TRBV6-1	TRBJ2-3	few	TGTGCCAGCAGTGATAGGGTTGGTTTCGCAGATACGCAGTATTTT	CASSDRVGFADTQYF
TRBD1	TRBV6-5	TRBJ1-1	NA	TGTGCCAGCAGTTATAGGGGGCCAGATGAAGCTTTCTTT	CASSYRGPDEAFF
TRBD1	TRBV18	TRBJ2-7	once	TGTGCCAGCTCACCTCGGACAGGGACCTACGAGCAGTACTTC	CASSPRTGTYEQYF